These T cell receptor beta chains were read from a single sample in a study of blood T cell repertoires in COVID-19. The assay was immunoSEQ multiplex PCR, and TCRdb's table has in-frame clones only and misses some. There are tens of thousands of clones in the sample; 85% to 90% occur only once, and around 1.2% lies in the top ten. Sample: peripheral blood. The source is a woman in her sixties with acute or convalescent COVID-19. Both conserved end residues are part of each CDR3. The order of the fields is V gene, clone size, D gene, J gene, CDR3 protein, CDR3 DNA. D genes are given only for firm matches. Clone size is not always given. Where it is, it says once, few, many or a class for expanded clones.

v_call: TRBV7-8; clone_size: NA; d_call: NA; j_call: TRBJ2-6; cdr3_aa: CASSLGLSGANVLTF; cdr3_nt: TGTGCCAGCAGCTTAGGTCTCTCTGGGGCCAACGTCCTGACTTTC
v_call: TRBV12-5; clone_size: NA; d_call: TRBD2; j_call: TRBJ2-2; cdr3_aa: CASGWTGLAGGDTGELFF; cdr3_nt: TGTGCTAGTGGTTGGACCGGACTAGCGGGAGGCGACACCGGGGAGCTGTTTTTT
v_call: TRBV4-1; clone_size: NA; d_call: TRBD1; j_call: TRBJ1-1; cdr3_aa: CASSGQDTEAFF; cdr3_nt: TGCGCCAGCAGCGGACAGGACACTGAAGCTTTCTTT
v_call: TRBV9; clone_size: few; d_call: TRBD1; j_call: TRBJ2-1; cdr3_aa: CASSNGQGIYEQFF; cdr3_nt: TGTGCCAGCTCGAACGGACAGGGTATTTATGAGCAGTTCTTC
v_call: TRBV5-1; clone_size: few; d_call: TRBD1; j_call: TRBJ2-5; cdr3_aa: CASSVTGGRGETQYF; cdr3_nt: TGCGCCAGCAGCGTTACAGGGGGAAGAGGGGAGACCCAGTACTTC
v_call: TRBV7-8; clone_size: NA; d_call: NA; j_call: TRBJ1-6; cdr3_aa: CASSSLVGNSPLHF; cdr3_nt: TGTGCCAGCAGCTCCCTTGTGGGCAATTCACCCCTCCACTTT
v_call: TRBV5-8; clone_size: NA; d_call: NA; j_call: TRBJ1-3; cdr3_aa: CASSLAQISGNTIYF; cdr3_nt: TGTGCCAGCAGCTTGGCGCAGATCTCTGGAAACACCATATATTTT
v_call: TRBV6-2/TRBV6-3; clone_size: NA; d_call: TRBD1; j_call: TRBJ2-3; cdr3_aa: CASSGQANTQYF; cdr3_nt: TGTGCCAGCAGTGGACAGGCTAATACGCAGTATTTT
v_call: TRBV28; clone_size: few; d_call: NA; j_call: TRBJ1-2; cdr3_aa: CASSPAHLYGYTF; cdr3_nt: TGTGCCAGCAGCCCCGCGCACCTCTATGGCTACACCTTC
v_call: TRBV11-2; clone_size: NA; d_call: NA; j_call: TRBJ1-4; cdr3_aa: CASSLDGRGEKLFF; cdr3_nt: TGTGCCAGCAGCCTGGATGGCAGGGGTGAAAAACTGTTTTTT
v_call: TRBV24-1; clone_size: NA; d_call: TRBD2; j_call: TRBJ2-2; cdr3_aa: CATEDSGAYTGELFF; cdr3_nt: TGTGCCACCGAAGATAGCGGGGCGTACACCGGGGAGCTGTTTTTT
v_call: TRBV5-1; clone_size: NA; d_call: NA; j_call: TRBJ1-2; cdr3_aa: CASSLDGGSGGYTF; cdr3_nt: TGCGCCAGCAGCTTGGATGGAGGCTCTGGTGGCTACACCTTC
v_call: TRBV6-6; clone_size: NA; d_call: TRBD1; j_call: TRBJ1-5; cdr3_aa: CASSLRRQGGYSNQPQHF; cdr3_nt: TGTGCCAGCAGTCTAAGGAGGCAGGGGGGTTATAGCAATCAGCCCCAGCATTTT
v_call: TRBV25-1; clone_size: NA; d_call: NA; j_call: TRBJ1-5; cdr3_aa: CASSTGSNQPQHF; cdr3_nt: TGTGCCAGCAGCACAGGTAGCAATCAGCCCCAGCATTTT
v_call: TRBV10-1; clone_size: NA; d_call: NA; j_call: TRBJ2-3; cdr3_aa: CASTQGKTDTQYF; cdr3_nt: TGCGCCAGCACCCAGGGAAAGACAGATACGCAGTATTTT
v_call: TRBV3-1/TRBV3-2; clone_size: NA; d_call: NA; j_call: TRBJ1-2; cdr3_aa: CASSYRVNYGYTF; cdr3_nt: TGTGCCAGCAGTTACAGGGTCAACTATGGCTACACCTTC
v_call: TRBV9; clone_size: NA; d_call: NA; j_call: TRBJ1-3; cdr3_aa: CASSGYSQGGNTIYF; cdr3_nt: TGTGCCAGCAGCGGATACTCACAGGGTGGAAACACCATATATTTT
v_call: TRBV12-3/TRBV12-4; clone_size: NA; d_call: NA; j_call: TRBJ1-2; cdr3_aa: CASSLGGAYGYTF; cdr3_nt: TGTGCCAGCAGTTTAGGCGGGGCCTATGGCTACACCTTC
v_call: TRBV7-9; clone_size: NA; d_call: TRBD1; j_call: TRBJ2-5; cdr3_aa: CASRGTGETQYF; cdr3_nt: TGTGCCAGCAGAGGGACAGGAGAGACCCAGTACTTC
v_call: TRBV4-2; clone_size: NA; d_call: TRBD2; j_call: TRBJ2-2; cdr3_aa: CASSQELAGRWGELFF; cdr3_nt: TGTGCCAGCAGCCAAGAACTAGCGGGGAGATGGGGGGAGCTGTTTTTT
v_call: TRBV7-2; clone_size: NA; d_call: NA; j_call: TRBJ2-5; cdr3_aa: CASSLNREYQETQYF; cdr3_nt: TGTGCCAGCAGCTTAAACAGGGAGTACCAAGAGACCCAGTACTTC
v_call: TRBV7-2; clone_size: NA; d_call: NA; j_call: TRBJ1-2; cdr3_aa: CASSLDHRDGYTF; cdr3_nt: TGTGCCAGCAGCTTAGACCACAGGGACGGCTACACCTTC
v_call: TRBV29-1; clone_size: NA; d_call: TRBD1; j_call: TRBJ2-1; cdr3_aa: CSALQGASSSYNEQFF; cdr3_nt: TGCAGCGCCCTTCAGGGGGCTAGTAGCTCCTACAATGAGCAGTTCTTC
v_call: TRBV2; clone_size: NA; d_call: TRBD2; j_call: TRBJ2-1; cdr3_aa: CASSPGTSVNEQFF; cdr3_nt: TGTGCCAGCAGTCCCGGGACTAGTGTCAATGAGCAGTTCTTC
v_call: TRBV10-3; clone_size: NA; d_call: TRBD1; j_call: TRBJ1-4; cdr3_aa: CAIRSGGTGEKLFF; cdr3_nt: TGTGCCATCCGATCCGGGGGGACAGGGGAAAAACTGTTTTTT
v_call: TRBV7-5; clone_size: NA; d_call: NA; j_call: TRBJ2-3; cdr3_aa: CARSLGRQPTSTDTQYF; cdr3_nt: TGTGCCAGAAGCTTGGGGCGACAACCTACTAGCACAGATACGCAGTATTTT
v_call: TRBV6-2/TRBV6-3; clone_size: NA; d_call: NA; j_call: TRBJ1-1; cdr3_aa: CASSYGPNTEAFF; cdr3_nt: TGTGCCAGCAGTTATGGCCCGAACACTGAAGCTTTCTTT
v_call: TRBV10-1; clone_size: NA; d_call: NA; j_call: TRBJ1-1; cdr3_aa: CASRSGEMNTEAFF; cdr3_nt: TGCGCCAGCAGATCAGGGGAAATGAACACTGAAGCTTTCTTT
v_call: TRBV5-4; clone_size: NA; d_call: NA; j_call: TRBJ2-3; cdr3_aa: CASSLDGRDTQYF; cdr3_nt: TGTGCCAGCAGCTTGGACGGGAGAGATACGCAGTATTTT
v_call: TRBV3-1/TRBV3-2; clone_size: NA; d_call: TRBD2; j_call: TRBJ2-5; cdr3_aa: CASSQPGELAGQETQYF; cdr3_nt: TGTGCCAGCAGCCAACCAGGGGAACTAGCGGGCCAAGAGACCCAGTACTTC
v_call: TRBV5-1; clone_size: NA; d_call: TRBD2; j_call: TRBJ2-1; cdr3_aa: CASSFSLAGGSYNEQFF; cdr3_nt: TGCGCCAGCAGCTTCTCTCTCGCGGGGGGCTCCTACAATGAGCAGTTCTTC
v_call: TRBV5-1; clone_size: NA; d_call: TRBD2; j_call: TRBJ2-5; cdr3_aa: CASSLGGGQETQYF; cdr3_nt: TGCGCCAGCAGCTTGGGGGGGGGTCAAGAGACCCAGTACTTC
v_call: TRBV10-2; clone_size: once; d_call: TRBD2; j_call: TRBJ2-1; cdr3_aa: CASSGLAGGYNEQFF; cdr3_nt: TGCGCCAGCAGTGGGCTAGCGGGGGGCTACAATGAGCAGTTCTTC
v_call: TRBV5-1; clone_size: NA; d_call: TRBD1; j_call: TRBJ2-3; cdr3_aa: CASSPSFDRGLVGTDTQYF; cdr3_nt: TGCGCCAGCAGCCCCTCCTTTGACAGGGGACTTGTTGGCACAGATACGCAGTATTTT
v_call: TRBV19; clone_size: NA; d_call: TRBD1; j_call: TRBJ1-2; cdr3_aa: CASQKDRGNYGYTF; cdr3_nt: TGTGCCAGCCAAAAGGACAGGGGGAACTATGGCTACACCTTC
v_call: TRBV7-2; clone_size: NA; d_call: NA; j_call: TRBJ1-2; cdr3_aa: CASSWAIGYGYTF; cdr3_nt: TGTGCCAGCAGCTGGGCAATCGGATATGGCTACACCTTC
v_call: TRBV7-8; clone_size: NA; d_call: TRBD1; j_call: TRBJ1-2; cdr3_aa: CASSPSHRGPGGYTF; cdr3_nt: TGTGCCAGCAGCCCGTCGCACAGGGGACCTGGTGGCTACACCTTC
v_call: TRBV6-2/TRBV6-3; clone_size: once; d_call: TRBD1; j_call: TRBJ2-4; cdr3_aa: CASSYGQGLVQYF; cdr3_nt: TGTGCCAGCAGTTACGGACAGGGGCTAGTTCAGTACTTC
v_call: TRBV6-2/TRBV6-3; clone_size: NA; d_call: NA; j_call: TRBJ1-4; cdr3_aa: CASSQRERDFFFADEKLFF; cdr3_nt: TGTGCCAGCAGTCAACGCGAACGGGACTTCTTCTTTGCTGATGAAAAACTGTTTTTT
v_call: TRBV11-2; clone_size: NA; d_call: TRBD2; j_call: TRBJ2-2; cdr3_aa: CASSSTEGGLAGVPGELFF; cdr3_nt: TGTGCCAGCAGCTCTACGGAGGGTGGGCTAGCGGGAGTGCCCGGGGAGCTGTTTTTT
v_call: TRBV12-3/TRBV12-4; clone_size: NA; d_call: TRBD1; j_call: TRBJ2-5; cdr3_aa: CARGTGGSKTQYF; cdr3_nt: TGTGCCAGAGGGACAGGGGGGTCAAAGACCCAGTACTTC